This TCR beta chain was observed in a study of T cell repertoires in ileal Crohn's disease (dated by TCRdb to about 2019). Background for the entire study: At the time of surgery, approximately 35% of patients were active smokers, and the median duration of disease was 7.9 years. The study ran alongside a multicentre cohort designed to identify predictors of early endoscopic recurrence after ileocolonic resection. Postoperative therapy was given to about half of the patients, with thiopurines administered to over 10 patients and anti-TNF agents administered to 20 or so patients. A total of roughly 170 mucosal samples from roughly 60 patients were sequenced, collected from several sites on the surgical specimen as well as at postoperative endoscopy. A prospective multicentre cohort supplied the 50 or so Crohn's disease patients whose TCR repertoires were analysed. Surgery was performed for a complication in all patients, with stricturing disease in 61% and penetrating disease in approximately 40%. Endoscopic postoperative recurrence was defined as a Rutgeerts score above i0. The study at large found these results: Patients who were active smokers at surgery had a significantly higher proportion of clonal expansions than non-smokers (about 27% vs 20%, p=0.02). Mucosal CD4 and CD8 T cells were sorted and sequenced only in a subgroup of patients, the size of which was not stated. Compared with CD4 T cells, sorted CD8 T cells held more high-frequency clones, which suggests that the mucosal expansions were mostly CD8. Higher high-frequency clone percentages at surgery were associated with endoscopic recurrence; all patients with clonality above 26.8% (18/57) had recurrence.

V is shortened by 0 bases, J by 9 bases, and the region joining them spans 26 bases. The CDR3 spans 17 residues, from the cysteine through the phenylalanine. Only the CDR3 part of the read is kept: 51 bases, read in frame from the first base. CDR1 and CDR2 (SQVTM, ANQGSEA) derive from the germline V gene. For commercial TCRB immunosequencing, roughly 0.5 micrograms of biopsy DNA were submitted for each sample. CDR3 regions were amplified from genomic DNA by Adaptive Biotechnology using a two-step, amplification bias-controlled multiplex PCR. Primers covering every V and J gene segment were used in the first PCR, while barcodes and Illumina adapters were added in the second PCR. CDR3 libraries were sequenced using an Illumina instrument. The original methods were these. Vendor-provided pipelines were combined with custom analysis of raw data in R/Bioconductor under R version 3.3.0. Clonality, ranging from 0 to 1, was calculated as the inverse of the normalised Shannon entropy of all productive clones. The repertoire share taken up by the top 100 clones defined high-frequency clones, and only clones that passed a 95% confidence test were kept. Overlap between samples was measured with the Morisita-Horn index, while repertoire diversity was measured with the Simpson index. Held by TCRdb, this immuneACCESS table contains in-frame sequences only and omits some clones. Under half of the omission traces to an unresolved V gene where checked; the cause of the rest is unknown. V and J calls and clone size are as listed in that table; D and trimming were resolved from the DNA. Within this sample are 4,000 to 5,000 clones, with roughly 80% of them counted one time only. Around 12% of the sample belongs to the ten largest clones.

A word on this clone: It has no known antigen specificity. Base qualities were left out, and no much larger clone turns up one base away.

Eligible patients were adults with ileal or ileocolonic Crohn's disease who had an indication for ileocolonic resection. Before DNA extraction, whole ileal mucosal biopsies were kept frozen at -80 degrees C. Genomic DNA was extracted from frozen whole biopsies using a TRizol-based method and was quantified with a NanoDrop 2000 spectrophotometer. The sample was ileal tissue. The receptor was isolated from an adult with Crohn's disease. The sequence links TRBV29-1 to TRBJ1-1; the D region possibly corresponds to TRBD1 (6 bases align). The nucleotide sequence reads as follows: TGCAGCGTTGAAGATCGGGGGGGGTGGCGTGAAGGGGGGCAAGCTTTCTTT. This is translated as CSVEDRGGWREGGQAFF.